This T cell receptor (beta chain) was observed in a study of blood T cell repertoires in COVID-19. The wider study: PBMCs, B-cell-depleted T cells, or T cells provided the cDNA or gDNA that made up the material.

Cohorts were determined from participant-reported clinical history. Symptom resolution, clearance, or two negative PCRs marked the recovered donors of Cohort 3. The CDR3 totals 16 residues. CDR1 and CDR2 from the germline V gene are SGHAT and FQNNGV. V was shortened by 7 bases and J by 0 bases, with 16 bases between the two germline ends. Measured with immunoSEQ multiplex PCR; TCRdb has only the in-frame clones, and not every one. This table holds under 300,000 clones, 80% to 90% found once. The J gene is TRBJ2-1, the V gene TRBV11-2; a possible D gene is TRBD2 (6 bases). The sequence derives from a man aged 40-49 years who had recovered from COVID-19. Sequenced sample: PBMCs or T cells enriched from blood (not recorded which). CDR3 sequence: CASTKLGEDSYNEQFF. In DNA, the CDR3 is TGTGCCAGCACCAAACTAGGGGAGGACTCCTACAATGAGCAGTTCTTC.